The entry that follows covers one TCR beta chain sequence. Its antigen is as yet unknown. The sample originates from a study of T-cell reconstitution after alpha-beta-depleted transplantation in children. Overall study results and limits: Reported findings indicate that, about two months after transplant, alpha-beta T cells came from several hundred expanded clones, which were derived from non-depleted graft cells. A year had passed since transplant, and T-cell counts and diversity by then came mostly from newly produced T cells. High day-60 TCRbeta diversity in some patients came from surviving recipient T cells and thymic progenitors.

Unique molecular identifiers were built into the TCRbeta library. From the PCR reads, TCRdb called clonotypes with MiXCR, one entry per CDR3 protein. Of 500,000 to 600,000 distinct CDR3 sequences listed, 25% to 30% are singletons. The sequences come from PBMCs, collected before TCRalphabeta/CD19-depleted stem cell transplant. This receptor was taken from a boy younger than two with Wiskott-Aldrich syndrome, due to receive a stem cell transplant.

The CDR3 sequence is CASRGGVLGKNIQYF. The CDR3 region has the DNA TGCGCCAGCAGGGGAGGGGTCCTAGGCAAAAACATTCAGTACTTC. V usage is TRBV5-1 and J usage is TRBJ2-4, with TRBD2 identical over 7 bases. The CDR3 has 15 amino acids. Germline V CDR1 and CDR2: SGHRS, YFSETQ. V lost 5 bases, J lost 3 bases, and 8 bases stayed unmatched.